The rows below give T cell receptor beta chains drawn from one sample of a study of T cells in Graves' hyperthyroidism and ophthalmopathy. From the multiplex PCR reads, TCRdb called clonotypes with MiXCR, one entry per CDR3 protein. The profile shows around 580,000 distinct CDR3 sequences, around 17% of them singletons. The sample taken for sequencing was blood. These receptors came from a woman aged 18-29 years with Graves' hyperthyroidism. CDR3s include the opening cysteine and the closing phenylalanine or tryptophan. Each record gives: clone size, V gene, D gene, J gene, CDR3 protein, CDR3 DNA. A D gene is named only where the DNA matches it firmly. Clone size is given for some rows only: seen once, a few or many times, or a class if the clone is expanded.

NA	TRBV11-2	TRBD2	TRBJ2-7	CASSASGRSGEQYF	TGTGCCAGCAGCGCTAGCGGGAGGAGTGGTGAGCAGTACTTC
once	TRBV7-8	NA	TRBJ1-1	CASSLFLGTERTDSEWGNTEAFF	TGTGCCAGCAGCTTATTTCTCGGGACTGAAAGGACGGATTCAGAGTGGGGGAACACTGAAGCTTTCTTT
many	TRBV3-1	NA	TRBJ1-5	CASSQETGTNQPQHF	TGTGCCAGCAGCCAAGAAACGGGCACCAATCAGCCCCAGCATTTT
few	TRBV6-5	NA	TRBJ1-1	CASSYRILAEAFF	TGTGCCAGCAGTTACAGAATTCTCGCTGAAGCTTTCTTT
NA	TRBV19	NA	TRBJ1-1	CASSMMAGQAFF	TGTGCCAGTAGTATGATGGCAGGGCAAGCTTTCTTT
NA	TRBV3-1	NA	TRBJ1-5	CASSQGGSAMTQPQHF	TGTGCCAGCAGCCAGGGCGGGTCCGCAATGACTCAGCCCCAGCATTTT
many	TRBV4-3	TRBD2	TRBJ2-7	CASSRTGLAGAEQYF	TGCGCCAGCAGCCGGACGGGACTAGCGGGGGCCGAGCAGTACTTC
many	TRBV11-1	TRBD2	TRBJ2-7	CASSRDGAGVLEQYF	TGTGCCAGCAGCCGAGACGGAGCGGGAGTGCTCGAGCAGTACTTC
few	TRBV12-5	NA	TRBJ2-2	CASGLVLWGGRGTGELFF	TGTGCTAGTGGTTTGGTACTATGGGGGGGCCGGGGCACCGGGGAGCTGTTTTTT
many	TRBV2	TRBD2	TRBJ2-1	CASSETSPNEQFF	TGTGCCAGCAGTGAGACTAGCCCCAATGAGCAGTTCTTC
NA	TRBV5-1	TRBD1	TRBJ1-1	CASSAGTGPTEAFF	TGCGCCAGCAGCGCTGGGACAGGGCCCACTGAAGCTTTCTTT
many	TRBV6-1	NA	TRBJ1-1	CASSVSGHLNTEAFF	TGTGCCAGCAGTGTCTCGGGACACTTGAACACTGAAGCTTTCTTT
few	TRBV20-1	TRBD2	TRBJ2-1	CSARSAGTSGNSEQFF	TGCAGTGCTAGATCCGCCGGGACTAGCGGGAATAGCGAGCAGTTCTTC
many	TRBV3-1	NA	TRBJ1-5	CASSPWAGVDQPQHF	TGTGCCAGCAGCCCCTGGGCAGGGGTGGATCAGCCCCAGCATTTT
NA	TRBV6-1	TRBD1	TRBJ1-2	CASSLTRGEGYTF	TGTGCCAGCAGCCTCACCAGGGGGGAAGGCTACACCTTC
few	TRBV19	TRBD1	TRBJ1-2	CASTPARQGGGYTF	TGTGCCAGTACCCCCGCGCGACAGGGAGGTGGCTACACCTTC
NA	TRBV12-3/TRBV12-4	TRBD2	TRBJ2-1	CASSLWVAGGSYNEQFF	TGTGCCAGCAGTTTATGGGTGGCGGGAGGGAGTTATAATGAGCAGTTCTTC
many	TRBV2	NA	TRBJ1-4	CASSDLGAPTNEKLFF	TGTGCCAGCAGTGATTTGGGGGCGCCGACTAATGAAAAACTGTTTTTT
NA	TRBV5-5	TRBD1	TRBJ1-2	CASSQGSAYGYTF	TGTGCCAGCTCACAGGGGTCAGCCTATGGCTACACCTTC
many	TRBV2	NA	TRBJ1-2	CASSDKGRGGYTF	TGTGCCAGCAGTGACAAGGGTCGAGGAGGCTACACCTTC
many	TRBV28	TRBD1	TRBJ2-7	CASTSVDRGYEQYF	TGTGCCAGCACCTCAGTGGACAGGGGTTACGAGCAGTACTTC
many	TRBV5-6	TRBD1	TRBJ2-5	CASSWDSRETQYF	TGTGCCAGCAGCTGGGACAGCCGAGAGACCCAGTACTTC
few	TRBV24-1	NA	TRBJ2-2	CATSELAGSGELFF	TGTGCCACCAGTGAACTGGCTGGTTCCGGGGAGCTGTTTTTT
many	TRBV29-1	TRBD2	TRBJ2-1	CSVEGLAGATGSNEQFF	TGCAGCGTTGAAGGGCTAGCGGGAGCCACGGGTAGCAATGAGCAGTTCTTC
NA	TRBV24-1	NA	TRBJ2-3	CATSDPGPPSSDTQYF	TGTGCCACCAGTGACCCAGGACCCCCTAGCTCAGATACGCAGTATTTT
few	TRBV7-2	TRBD1	TRBJ2-1	CASSLVGQGLYNEQFF	TGTGCCAGCAGCTTAGTCGGACAGGGACTCTACAATGAGCAGTTCTTC
many	TRBV12-3/TRBV12-4	NA	TRBJ1-5	CASSPNRGGNQPQHF	TGTGCCAGCAGCCCTAATAGGGGGGGAAATCAGCCCCAGCATTTT
many	TRBV7-9	NA	TRBJ2-1	CASSAVQGENEQFF	TGTGCCAGCAGCGCCGTACAGGGAGAAAATGAGCAGTTCTTC
few	TRBV15	NA	TRBJ1-5	CATSSWGGEGNQPQHF	TGTGCCACCAGTTCCTGGGGAGGGGAGGGCAATCAGCCCCAGCATTTT
NA	TRBV12-3/TRBV12-4	TRBD1	TRBJ1-4	CASSSHRGREKLFF	TGTGCCAGCAGTTCCCACAGGGGAAGAGAAAAACTGTTTTTT
few	TRBV12-3/TRBV12-4	NA	TRBJ1-2	CASRTRGRGNYGYTF	TGTGCCAGCAGAACACGGGGGAGGGGCAACTATGGCTACACCTTC
few	TRBV29-1	NA	TRBJ1-4	CSVGANPNEKLFF	TGCAGCGTTGGGGCAAACCCCAATGAAAAACTGTTTTTT
few	TRBV4-3	TRBD2	TRBJ2-3	CASSQGKTGGRADTQYF	TGCGCCAGCAGCCAAGGCAAAACGGGGGGGCGGGCAGATACGCAGTATTTT
NA	TRBV24-1	TRBD1	TRBJ1-5	CATSPGGPNQPQHF	TGTGCCACCAGTCCAGGGGGCCCAAATCAGCCCCAGCATTTT
NA	TRBV27	NA	TRBJ2-5	CASSPGIVKETQYF	TGTGCCAGCAGTCCGGGGATAGTAAAAGAGACCCAGTACTTC
few	TRBV5-6	TRBD1	TRBJ1-4	CASSPGTGAHEKLFF	TGTGCCAGCAGCCCAGGGACAGGGGCCCATGAAAAACTGTTTTTT
few	TRBV15	TRBD1	TRBJ2-1	CATSPRGRWNEQFF	TGTGCCACCAGCCCGAGGGGGCGATGGAATGAGCAGTTCTTC
few	TRBV12-3/TRBV12-4	NA	TRBJ2-1	CASSFSIAFNEQFF	TGTGCCAGCAGTTTCAGCATAGCCTTCAATGAGCAGTTCTTC
many	TRBV7-2	TRBD1	TRBJ1-1	CASSLPGGAYIYTEAFF	TGTGCCAGCAGCCTCCCAGGGGGGGCTTATATTTACACTGAAGCTTTCTTT
few	TRBV6-2/TRBV6-3	TRBD2	TRBJ2-3	CASSVVAGADTQYF	TGTGCCAGCAGTGTAGTAGCGGGAGCAGATACGCAGTATTTT
many	TRBV12-3/TRBV12-4	NA	TRBJ1-2	CASSSGALIYTF	TGTGCCAGCAGTTCAGGAGCACTAATCTACACCTTC
NA	TRBV19	NA	TRBJ2-2	CATLRGTGELFF	TGTGCCACTTTACGGGGGACCGGGGAGCTGTTTTTT
NA	TRBV29-1	NA	TRBJ1-1	CSGSWGSEAFF	TGCAGCGGTTCCTGGGGCTCTGAAGCTTTCTTT
few	TRBV7-9	TRBD1	TRBJ2-7	CASSSDPTQSGQGKPEQYF	TGTGCCAGCAGCTCAGATCCAACCCAATCGGGACAGGGGAAACCCGAGCAGTACTTC
NA	TRBV10-2	NA	TRBJ2-7	CASSEPGTRRGNPSYEQYF	TGCGCCAGCAGTGAGCCTGGTACCCGCAGGGGAAACCCTTCCTACGAGCAGTACTTC
NA	TRBV3-1	TRBD2	TRBJ2-7	CASSRFGAGLTDEQYF	TGTGCCAGCAGCCGATTCGGAGCGGGATTAACGGACGAGCAGTACTTC
many	TRBV2	NA	TRBJ2-1	CASRKGARVRNEQFF	TGTGCCAGCAGAAAAGGGGCCAGGGTAAGGAATGAGCAGTTCTTC